Sequencing of this T cell receptor beta chain was carried out in a study of CD8+ T cells in alopecia areata (dated by TCRdb to 2016 to 2019). About the full investigation: The treated patients took part in an open-label pilot trial in which moderate-to-severe alopecia areata was treated with oral tofacitinib at 5 to 10 mg twice daily. Tofacitinib was given for 6 to 18 months, followed by 6 months of follow-up off drug to assess delayed response and recurrence. For the treated patients, the SALT score, which quantifies what percentage of scalp surface area is affected, served as the measure of disease severity. High-throughput TCRbeta sequencing was used to examine T cell clonal expansion in alopecia areata in both the C3H/HeJ mouse model and human patients. In humans, TCRbeta sequencing was performed on scalp tissue and on sorted CD4+ and CD8+ peripheral blood T cells from healthy controls and from patients with patchy or totalis/universalis alopecia areata. Biopsies were taken from tofacitinib-treated patients at baseline and at 4 and 24 weeks of treatment, and a later scalp biopsy was taken in several of the tofacitinib-treated patients. Scalp clonality was compared among normal scalp (n=4), patchy alopecia areata scalp (n=8), and alopecia totalis/universalis scalp (n=8). RNA was obtained with the PAXgene miRNA kit for fixed scalp, the miRNeasy kit for PBMCs, and the RNeasy kit for mouse skin. TCRbeta CDR3 regions were amplified by immunoSEQ multiplex PCR using 35 Vbeta forward and 13 Jbeta reverse primers.

What the work shows at the level of the full study, not this receptor alone: Higher clonality and more expanded CD8+ clones were observed in lesional scalp than in normal scalp, particularly in alopecia totalis/universalis, a finding suggestive of antigenic drive. During tofacitinib treatment, many expanded lesional clones stuck around in both scalp and blood, and this persistence may partly explain why relapse happens after treatment is stopped. Tofacitinib significantly lowered scalp clonality and the number of expanded CD8+ clones among the top 100 scalp clones. Unlike mouse skin, where gammadelta T cells dominate, normal human skin contains resident alphabeta T cells that get sequenced too, which complicates analysis of the scalp TCR repertoire. Because the treated cohort was small and included a single nonresponder, larger studies are needed to assess links between baseline CD8+ expansion and response. Compared with mice, TCR sequences shared between patients were less clear, possibly partly because of HLA diversity across the patient population.

This clone occurred a few times. Its cognate antigen has yet to be identified. Base qualities are missing; no much larger clone stands one base away. Receptors were amplified or captured by the immunoSEQ multiplex PCR assay. For TCR sequencing, RNA was extracted from every sample and reverse transcribed into cDNA to serve as template. SuperScript III was used for first-strand cDNA synthesis, primed with a 2:1 mix of oligo-dT and random hexamers. A synthetic immune receptor repertoire was used to measure amplification bias, and any remaining bias was corrected computationally. The original pipeline was this. Raw reads were preprocessed to remove errors, and CDR3 was defined according to IMGT conventions as the region from the conserved cysteine to phenylalanine. To get clonality, Shannon entropy was normalized by log2 of the number of productive unique TCRs and the result was subtracted from 1. Whether scalp clones were CD4 or CD8 was inferred by matching scalp TCRbeta sequences against CD4 and CD8 repertoires sorted from blood. In its TCRdb copy, this immuneACCESS table keeps in-frame sequences only and misses some clones. Where compared with another copy, unresolved V genes explain less than half of these, and the others have no known cause. V and J calls and clone size are as listed in that table; D and trimming were resolved from the DNA. For this sample the table gives 150,000 to 200,000 clones, of which approximately 50% were detected only once. The ten largest clonotypes hold around 10% of the sample.

The sample's treatment or condition label, in plain terms: oral pan-JAK inhibitor, 5-10 mg twice daily. From alopecia areata patients, peripheral blood was collected along with lesional scalp punch biopsies. PBMCs were isolated by density centrifugation and stained for CD3, CD4 and CD8, after which CD4+ and CD8+ T cells were sorted on a FACSAria. Sequencing was performed on CD8+ T cells sorted from blood, taken around week 54, from a patient treated with tofacitinib. The receptor's source is a human donor with alopecia areata.

For the CDR3, the sequence is CASRKGQIQRVDDEQYF. The DNA sequence is as follows: TGTGCCAGCCGGAAAGGACAGATTCAAAGGGTGGACGACGAGCAGTACTTC. The chain links TRBV21-1 with TRBJ2-7; TRBD1 is the table's D call, not checked against the DNA. TRBV21-1 is recorded as a pseudogene. From its cysteine to its phenylalanine, the CDR3 spans 17 amino acids. This entry keeps only the CDR3 DNA: 51 bases, framed from base 1.